This passage covers 9 T cell receptor beta chains from one sample sequenced in a study of CD8+CD57+ T cells in acquired aplastic anemia. Genomic DNA provided the template from which TCR beta VDJ and CDR3 profiles were obtained. Via MiXCR, TCRdb re-called the reads, giving one row per CDR3 protein. The sample has 250,000 to 350,000 distinct CDR3 sequences, 45% to 70% seen once. Sequenced: sorted CD4+, CD8+, or CD8+CD57+ T cells (not recorded which) from PBMCs. The receptors originated from a human donor with severe aplastic anemia or a healthy control (not recorded which).

This chain uses TRBV20-1 with TRBJ2-1; 9 nucleotides agree with TRBD2. Germline V gives CDR1 DFQATT, CDR2 SNEGSKA (reference sequence). The trim removed 0 bases at V and 3 bases at J, leaving 6 bases unmatched. The CDR3 extends over 16 amino acids. The CDR3 loop is CSARDRGGRDYNEQFF. The DNA for the CDR3 is TGCAGTGCTAGAGATCGTGGCGGGAGGGACTACAATGAGCAGTTCTTC.

J is TRBJ1-5 and V is TRBV30; TRBD1 is a possible D gene (5 bases). Trimming removed 0 bases at V and 3 bases at J, with 21 bases between. In germline, CDR1 is GTSNPN, CDR2 SVGIG (reference sequence). The CDR3 is 18 residues long. CDR3 residues: CAWSVGIIGASTNQPQHF. The CDR3 coding sequence is TGTGCCTGGAGTGTAGGCATAATCGGGGCGAGTACCAATCAGCCCCAGCATTTT.

This clonotype was seen at least ten times. The rearrangement uses TRBV7-9 and TRBJ1-1, with D perhaps matching TRBD1 (5 bases). This CDR3 region has 15 residues. Germline V gene sequence: CDR1 SEHNR, CDR2 FQNEAQ (reference sequence). Trimming pared 1 base from V and 5 bases from J, leaving 14 bases between. The DNA for the CDR3 is TGTGCCAGCAGCTTAGGCGGGACTAAGGTGACTGAAGCTTTCTTT. It encodes CASSLGGTKVTEAFF.

This clonotype was counted between two and nine times. V gene TRBV15 combines with J gene TRBJ2-3; D is ambiguous. The CDR3 totals 15 residues. The germline V gene encodes CDR1 LNHNV and CDR2 YYDKDF (reference sequence). Between the trimmed V and J ends, which lost 0 bases and 4 bases, there was a span of 11 bases. The CDR3 region has the DNA TGTGCCACCAGCAGAGACAGGCCTATGTCAGATACGCAGTATTTT. This codes for CATSRDRPMSDTQYF. Drawing the rest from reference TRBV15 and TRBJ2-3, the complete variable domain is DAMVIQNPRYQVTQFGKPVTLSCSQTLNHNVMYWYQQKSSQAPKLLFHYYDKDFNNEADTPDNFQSRRPNTSFCFLDIRSPGLGDTAMYLCATSRDRPMSDTQYFGPGTRLTVL.

About this clonotype itself: At one of its ends the junction is not consistent with the germline gene, which may arise from a read error. This rearrangement joins TRBV7-7 to TRBJ2-1; 8 nucleotides line up with TRBD2. The length of the CDR3 is 16 residues. Germline V gene sequence: CDR1 SSHAT, CDR2 FNYEAQ (reference sequence). CDR3 residues: CASSLAGSSGKDEQFF. The CDR3 nucleotides are TGTGCTAGCAGCTTAGCGGGGAGTAGCGGGAAGGATGAGCAGTTCTTC.

The chain recombines TRBV20-1 with TRBJ2-7; 12 bases fit TRBD1. The germline V gene has CDR1 DFQATT and CDR2 SNEGSKA (reference sequence). The trim removed 5 bases at V and 5 bases at J, leaving 4 bases unmatched. The length of the CDR3 is 13 residues. CDR3 sequence: CSAGGQGADEQYF. CDR3 nucleotide sequence: TGCAGTGCTGGGGGACAGGGGGCCGACGAGCAGTACTTC.

This sequence joins TRBV9 and TRBJ1-1; D remains unclear. The CDR3 covers 13 residues. The germline gives CDR1 SGDLS, CDR2 YYNGEE. Trimming took off 3 bases at V and 0 bases at J, with 6 bases between the two ends. The DNA for the CDR3 is TGTGCCAGCAGCGCGGCAGTGAACACTGAAGCTTTCTTT. Its translation: CASSAAVNTEAFF.

Of note for this clonotype: It is unclear where the CDR3 begins or ends on the DNA, so no DNA is shown, and the CDR3 is as TCRdb lists it. The genes are TRBV29-1 and TRBJ2-7; the table's D call, TRBD2, has no DNA check behind it. The CDR3 region is 11 residues in length, termini included. Germline V gene sequence: CDR1 SQVTM, CDR2 ANQGSEA. The CDR3 sequence is CSVAIGTPLYF.

The chain joins TRBV19 to TRBJ1-6; D call uncertain. The germline V gene has CDR1 LNHDA and CDR2 SQIVND (reference sequence). V lost 1 base to trimming and J lost 7 bases, with 17 bases between them. The CDR3 totals 17 residues. CDR3 sequence reads: CASSIVHTGSSNSPLHF. The CDR3 DNA sequence: TGTGCCAGTAGTATAGTCCACACGGGAAGTAGCAATTCACCCCTCCACTTT.